Listed below are T cell receptor beta chains from one sample, sequenced in a study of chemoradiotherapy in HPV16-positive cancers. Some clones are missing from TCRdb's copy, which holds only in-frame ones; the method was immunoSEQ multiplex PCR. This sample has several thousand clones, with 77% found just once. Sample: tumor tissue, taken from a patient who underwent chemoradiotherapy. Every receptor here comes from a human donor with HPV-associated anogenital cancer. Both conserved end residues are part of each CDR3. The D gene is left open where the match is weak. For some rows the clone size is stated as once, few or many, or as a class when expanded; others skip it.

D gene: TRBD2; clone size: NA; CDR3 length: 16; V gene: TRBV7-9; J gene: TRBJ2-3; CDR3 protein: CASSLGTSGNTDTQYF; CDR3 DNA: TGTGCCAGCAGCTTAGGGACTAGCGGTAACACAGATACGCAGTATTTT
D gene: TRBD1; clone size: NA; CDR3 length: 14; V gene: TRBV5-7; J gene: TRBJ2-7; CDR3 protein: CASSWTGLSYEQYF; CDR3 DNA: TGTGCCAGCAGCTGGACAGGTCTCTCCTACGAGCAGTACTTC
D gene: TRBD1; clone size: NA; CDR3 length: 15; V gene: TRBV7-9; J gene: TRBJ2-7; CDR3 protein: CASSYDRGPGYEQYF; CDR3 DNA: TGTGCCAGCAGCTACGACAGGGGACCTGGCTACGAGCAGTACTTC
D gene: NA; clone size: NA; CDR3 length: 13; V gene: TRBV19; J gene: TRBJ1-1; CDR3 protein: CASSVRAGTEAFF; CDR3 DNA: TGTGCCAGTAGTGTTCGGGCAGGGACTGAAGCTTTCTTT
D gene: NA; clone size: NA; CDR3 length: 14; V gene: TRBV28; J gene: TRBJ2-2; CDR3 protein: CASSLAGNTGELFF; CDR3 DNA: TGTGCCAGCAGTTTAGCAGGGAACACCGGGGAGCTGTTTTTT
D gene: NA; clone size: NA; CDR3 length: 17; V gene: TRBV4-3; J gene: TRBJ2-3; CDR3 protein: CASSQGSGRKFTDTQYF; CDR3 DNA: TGCGCCAGCAGCCAAGGGTCAGGGCGGAAGTTCACAGATACGCAGTATTTT
D gene: NA; clone size: NA; CDR3 length: 17; V gene: TRBV5-6; J gene: TRBJ2-5; CDR3 protein: CASSLKTGTSGGETQYF; CDR3 DNA: TGTGCCAGCAGCTTAAAGACCGGGACCTCAGGGGGGGAGACCCAGTACTTC
D gene: NA; clone size: NA; CDR3 length: 15; V gene: TRBV4-3; J gene: TRBJ2-4; CDR3 protein: CASSQALLGGNIQYF; CDR3 DNA: TGCGCCAGCAGCCAGGCTCTCCTCGGTGGAAACATTCAGTACTTC
D gene: TRBD1; clone size: NA; CDR3 length: 13; V gene: TRBV18; J gene: TRBJ2-7; CDR3 protein: CASSPGQDNEQYF; CDR3 DNA: TGTGCCAGCTCACCGGGACAGGATAACGAGCAGTACTTC
D gene: NA; clone size: large; CDR3 length: 14; V gene: TRBV5-1; J gene: TRBJ1-2; CDR3 protein: CASSLGDVNYGYTF; CDR3 DNA: TGCGCCAGCAGCTTGGGTGACGTTAACTATGGCTACACCTTC
D gene: TRBD1; clone size: few; CDR3 length: 14; V gene: TRBV12-5; J gene: TRBJ1-1; CDR3 protein: CASGHRTGNTEAFF; CDR3 DNA: TGTGCTAGTGGTCATCGGACAGGGAACACTGAAGCTTTCTTT
D gene: TRBD2; clone size: NA; CDR3 length: 15; V gene: TRBV11-1; J gene: TRBJ2-1; CDR3 protein: CASSLTGEGYNEQFF; CDR3 DNA: TGTGCCAGCAGCTTAACGGGGGAGGGATACAATGAGCAGTTCTTC
D gene: TRBD1; clone size: NA; CDR3 length: 16; V gene: TRBV9; J gene: TRBJ1-6; CDR3 protein: CASSVGGQGNNSPLHF; CDR3 DNA: TGTGCCAGCAGCGTGGGGGGACAGGGAAATAATTCACCCCTCCACTTT
D gene: NA; clone size: NA; CDR3 length: 11; V gene: TRBV28; J gene: TRBJ2-7; CDR3 protein: CASSLGLEQYF; CDR3 DNA: TGTGCCAGCAGTTTAGGGCTCGAGCAGTACTTC
D gene: TRBD2; clone size: NA; CDR3 length: 17; V gene: TRBV5-6; J gene: TRBJ2-1; CDR3 protein: CASSFSAWTSVRDEQFF; CDR3 DNA: TGTGCCAGCAGCTTTTCTGCCTGGACTAGCGTTAGGGATGAGCAGTTCTTC
D gene: NA; clone size: NA; CDR3 length: 12; V gene: TRBV2; J gene: TRBJ1-4; CDR3 protein: CASAPTNEKLFF; CDR3 DNA: TGTGCCAGCGCTCCTACTAATGAAAAACTGTTTTTT
D gene: NA; clone size: few; CDR3 length: 14; V gene: TRBV6-1; J gene: TRBJ1-2; CDR3 protein: CASSEYHRNYGYTF; CDR3 DNA: TGTGCCAGCAGTGAGTACCACAGAAACTATGGCTACACCTTC
D gene: TRBD1; clone size: once; CDR3 length: 15; V gene: TRBV27; J gene: TRBJ2-2; CDR3 protein: CASSFSSGGTGELFF; CDR3 DNA: TGTGCCAGCAGTTTCTCTTCAGGGGGCACCGGGGAGCTGTTTTTT
D gene: NA; clone size: NA; CDR3 length: 15; V gene: TRBV10-3; J gene: TRBJ2-5; CDR3 protein: CAISVGRNREETQYF; CDR3 DNA: TGTGCCATCAGTGTAGGTAGGAACAGAGAAGAGACCCAGTACTTC
D gene: NA; clone size: NA; CDR3 length: 13; V gene: TRBV18; J gene: TRBJ1-4; CDR3 protein: CASSRDLDEKLFF; CDR3 DNA: TGTGCCAGCTCTCGGGACCTCGATGAAAAACTGTTTTTT
D gene: TRBD2; clone size: NA; CDR3 length: 14; V gene: TRBV30; J gene: TRBJ2-2; CDR3 protein: CAWSGTSETGELFF; CDR3 DNA: TGTGCCTGGAGCGGGACTAGCGAGACCGGGGAGCTGTTTTTT
D gene: NA; clone size: NA; CDR3 length: 15; V gene: TRBV2; J gene: TRBJ2-6; CDR3 protein: CASSDRASGANVLTF; CDR3 DNA: TGTGCCAGCAGTGACAGGGCTTCTGGGGCCAACGTCCTGACTTTC
D gene: NA; clone size: once; CDR3 length: 13; V gene: TRBV19; J gene: TRBJ1-1; CDR3 protein: CASKTEMNTEAFF; CDR3 DNA: TGTGCCAGCAAGACAGAAATGAACACTGAAGCTTTCTTT
D gene: NA; clone size: NA; CDR3 length: 14; V gene: TRBV30; J gene: TRBJ1-2; CDR3 protein: CAWSRRVGDYGYTF; CDR3 DNA: TGTGCCTGGAGCCGCAGGGTGGGGGACTATGGCTACACCTTC
D gene: NA; clone size: NA; CDR3 length: 14; V gene: TRBV4-1; J gene: TRBJ1-4; CDR3 protein: CASSQPIERGEKFF; CDR3 DNA: TGCGCCAGCAGCCAACCAATAGAGCGGGGGGAGAAGTTTTTT
D gene: TRBD2; clone size: NA; CDR3 length: 15; V gene: TRBV7-2; J gene: TRBJ2-7; CDR3 protein: CASSPPGREGYEQYF; CDR3 DNA: TGTGCCAGCAGCCCCCCGGGGCGGGAGGGGTACGAGCAGTACTTC
D gene: NA; clone size: NA; CDR3 length: 15; V gene: TRBV6-1; J gene: TRBJ2-6; CDR3 protein: CASSEDNSGANVLTF; CDR3 DNA: TGTGCCAGCAGTGAAGACAACTCTGGGGCCAACGTCCTGACTTTC
D gene: NA; clone size: NA; CDR3 length: 14; V gene: TRBV30; J gene: TRBJ1-1; CDR3 protein: CAWIHGGGGTEAFF; CDR3 DNA: TGTGCCTGGATCCATGGGGGGGGAGGAACTGAAGCTTTCTTT
D gene: NA; clone size: NA; CDR3 length: 11; V gene: TRBV28; J gene: TRBJ2-7; CDR3 protein: CASSSPYEQYF; CDR3 DNA: TGTGCCAGCAGTTCCCCTTACGAGCAGTACTTC
D gene: TRBD1; clone size: NA; CDR3 length: 15; V gene: TRBV6-6; J gene: TRBJ2-3; CDR3 protein: CASSSGQGNGDTQYF; CDR3 DNA: TGTGCCAGCAGTTCCGGACAGGGAAATGGAGATACGCAGTATTTT
D gene: NA; clone size: NA; CDR3 length: 13; V gene: TRBV5-5; J gene: TRBJ1-2; CDR3 protein: CASSSTGAYGYTF; CDR3 DNA: TGTGCCAGCAGTTCCACGGGGGCCTATGGCTACACCTTC
D gene: NA; clone size: NA; CDR3 length: 14; V gene: TRBV11-1; J gene: TRBJ2-7; CDR3 protein: CASSLASIFHEQYF; CDR3 DNA: TGTGCCAGCAGCTTAGCGTCTATTTTCCACGAGCAGTACTTC
D gene: TRBD1; clone size: NA; CDR3 length: 12; V gene: TRBV7-2; J gene: TRBJ2-7; CDR3 protein: CASSWTGGGQYF; CDR3 DNA: TGTGCCAGCAGCTGGACAGGGGGCGGGCAGTACTTC
D gene: NA; clone size: NA; CDR3 length: 17; V gene: TRBV18; J gene: TRBJ1-3; CDR3 protein: CASSPGVRFPPGNTIYF; CDR3 DNA: TGTGCCAGCTCACCGGGAGTTAGGTTTCCCCCCGGAAACACCATATATTTT
D gene: NA; clone size: few; CDR3 length: 17; V gene: TRBV10-1; J gene: TRBJ1-1; CDR3 protein: CASRAQAGYRINDEAFF; CDR3 DNA: TGCGCCAGCAGGGCCCAGGCGGGATATCGTATCAATGATGAAGCTTTCTTT
D gene: NA; clone size: NA; CDR3 length: 14; V gene: TRBV29-1; J gene: TRBJ2-2; CDR3 protein: CSVEGVTNTGELFF; CDR3 DNA: TGCAGCGTTGAAGGAGTCACTAACACCGGGGAGCTGTTTTTT
D gene: TRBD1; clone size: once; CDR3 length: 15; V gene: TRBV6-1; J gene: TRBJ2-7; CDR3 protein: CASSEETGGSYEQYF; CDR3 DNA: TGTGCCAGCAGTGAAGAGACAGGGGGCTCCTACGAGCAGTACTTC
D gene: NA; clone size: NA; CDR3 length: 15; V gene: TRBV19; J gene: TRBJ1-4; CDR3 protein: CATRLRGPNNEKLFF; CDR3 DNA: TGTGCCACCCGATTGCGGGGTCCTAATAATGAAAAACTGTTTTTT
D gene: NA; clone size: NA; CDR3 length: 19; V gene: TRBV7-9; J gene: TRBJ2-3; CDR3 protein: CASSSYKPSLIGEPDTQYF; CDR3 DNA: TGTGCCAGCAGCTCCTACAAACCGAGCCTTATAGGGGAGCCAGATACGCAGTATTTT
D gene: NA; clone size: NA; CDR3 length: 14; V gene: TRBV19; J gene: TRBJ2-7; CDR3 protein: CASSTGALGNEQYF; CDR3 DNA: TGTGCCAGTAGTACCGGGGCCCTCGGGAACGAGCAGTACTTC
D gene: TRBD1; clone size: NA; CDR3 length: 14; V gene: TRBV28; J gene: TRBJ1-4; CDR3 protein: CATIIGTGGEKLFF; CDR3 DNA: TGTGCCACCATTATCGGGACAGGGGGCGAAAAACTGTTTTTT
D gene: TRBD2; clone size: NA; CDR3 length: 17; V gene: TRBV19; J gene: TRBJ2-1; CDR3 protein: CASSIPMGGEGRNEQFF; CDR3 DNA: TGTGCCAGTAGTATACCCATGGGGGGGGAGGGCCGGAATGAGCAGTTCTTC
D gene: TRBD2; clone size: few; CDR3 length: 15; V gene: TRBV6-4; J gene: TRBJ2-3; CDR3 protein: CASSASGGATDTQYF; CDR3 DNA: TGTGCCAGCAGTGCTAGCGGGGGGGCCACAGATACGCAGTATTTT
D gene: NA; clone size: NA; CDR3 length: 15; V gene: TRBV28; J gene: TRBJ1-6; CDR3 protein: CASSSISSYNSPLHF; CDR3 DNA: TGTGCCAGCAGTTCAATTAGCTCCTATAATTCACCCCTCCACTTT
D gene: TRBD2; clone size: NA; CDR3 length: 15; V gene: TRBV5-6; J gene: TRBJ2-3; CDR3 protein: CASSFLAGSTDTQYF; CDR3 DNA: TGTGCCAGCAGCTTTTTAGCGGGTAGCACAGATACGCAGTATTTT
D gene: NA; clone size: once; CDR3 length: 11; V gene: TRBV5-1; J gene: TRBJ1-2; CDR3 protein: CASSWGHFYTF; CDR3 DNA: TGCGCCAGCAGCTGGGGACATTTCTACACCTTC
D gene: NA; clone size: NA; CDR3 length: 15; V gene: TRBV9; J gene: TRBJ1-6; CDR3 protein: CASSAGWGNNSPLHF; CDR3 DNA: TGTGCCAGCAGCGCCGGGTGGGGGAATAATTCACCCCTCCACTTT
D gene: NA; clone size: NA; CDR3 length: 12; V gene: TRBV29-1; J gene: TRBJ1-3; CDR3 protein: CSVRETGNTIYF; CDR3 DNA: TGCAGCGTTCGGGAGACTGGAAACACCATATATTTT
D gene: TRBD2; clone size: NA; CDR3 length: 14; V gene: TRBV6-4; J gene: TRBJ2-1; CDR3 protein: CASLSGGREGEQFF; CDR3 DNA: TGTGCCAGCTTGTCCGGGGGGCGGGAGGGTGAGCAGTTCTTC
D gene: TRBD1; clone size: once; CDR3 length: 15; V gene: TRBV27; J gene: TRBJ1-1; CDR3 protein: CASKTQGGVDTEAFF; CDR3 DNA: TGTGCCAGCAAAACACAGGGGGGGGTGGACACTGAAGCTTTCTTT
D gene: TRBD2; clone size: NA; CDR3 length: 17; V gene: TRBV4-1; J gene: TRBJ2-3; CDR3 protein: CASSQGWTSGGADTQYF; CDR3 DNA: TGCGCCAGCAGCCAAGGGTGGACTAGCGGGGGGGCCGATACGCAGTATTTT
D gene: TRBD1; clone size: NA; CDR3 length: 15; V gene: TRBV7-3; J gene: TRBJ2-1; CDR3 protein: CASSSSGDRYNEQFF; CDR3 DNA: TGTGCCAGCAGCTCCTCCGGGGACAGATACAATGAGCAGTTCTTC
D gene: NA; clone size: NA; CDR3 length: 14; V gene: TRBV10-3; J gene: TRBJ2-4; CDR3 protein: CAITPGESKNIQYF; CDR3 DNA: TGTGCCATCACCCCGGGGGAATCCAAAAACATTCAGTACTTC
D gene: NA; clone size: NA; CDR3 length: 14; V gene: TRBV5-6; J gene: TRBJ2-1; CDR3 protein: CASSDGDFYNEQFF; CDR3 DNA: TGTGCCAGCAGCGATGGGGACTTTTACAATGAGCAGTTCTTC
D gene: NA; clone size: NA; CDR3 length: 14; V gene: TRBV19; J gene: TRBJ1-1; CDR3 protein: CASSMAQGNTEAFF; CDR3 DNA: TGTGCCAGTAGTATGGCACAGGGGAACACTGAAGCTTTCTTT
D gene: TRBD1; clone size: NA; CDR3 length: 15; V gene: TRBV19; J gene: TRBJ1-5; CDR3 protein: CASTLRQGINQPQHF; CDR3 DNA: TGTGCCAGTACCCTCCGACAGGGGATCAATCAGCCCCAGCATTTT
D gene: NA; clone size: NA; CDR3 length: 14; V gene: TRBV11-2; J gene: TRBJ2-7; CDR3 protein: CASSETRTTYEQYF; CDR3 DNA: TGTGCCAGCAGCGAAACGAGAACGACCTACGAGCAGTACTTC
D gene: NA; clone size: few; CDR3 length: 15; V gene: TRBV5-1; J gene: TRBJ2-1; CDR3 protein: CASSLGQTRSNEQFF; CDR3 DNA: TGCGCCAGCAGCTTAGGACAAACACGAAGTAATGAGCAGTTCTTC
D gene: NA; clone size: NA; CDR3 length: 12; V gene: TRBV7-2; J gene: TRBJ1-2; CDR3 protein: CASSLGQYGYTF; CDR3 DNA: TGTGCCAGCAGCTTAGGACAATACGGCTACACCTTC